This passage covers 10 T cell receptor beta chains from one sample sequenced in a study of T-cell memory formation after mild COVID-19. TCRdb processed the 5' RACE reads anew with MiXCR; each CDR3 protein has one entry. The top ten clones hold more than 20% of a sample with 300,000 to 400,000 distinct CDR3 sequences, more than 15% of them seen once. The sequenced sample consisted of PBMCs or a T cell subset sorted from them (not recorded which). The receptors derive from a man between 18 and 29 years old who had mild COVID-19 (a few samples of this study predate the infection). Cell type and time point are not known.

This chain joins TRBV14 and TRBJ2-1; possible D gene TRBD1, 5 bases. The germline V gene encodes CDR1 SGHDN and CDR2 FVKESK. V gave up 1 base and J gave up 3 bases, with 13 bases separating them. The CDR3 has 16 residues. The CDR3 spells CASSQGSRALYNEQFF. CDR3 nucleotides: TGTGCCAGCAGCCAAGGGTCCAGGGCCCTCTACAATGAGCAGTTCTTC.

This clonotype appeared a few times. The chain has TRBV2 and TRBJ2-7; D perhaps matches TRBD1 (5 bases). Deletions cut 8 bases from V and 3 bases from J, with 14 bases between. CDR1 and CDR2 (germline): SNHLY, FYNNEI. This CDR3 has 13 amino acids. The CDR3 DNA follows: TGTGCCAGCGGACGCCAGGGTGGCTACGAGCAGTACGTC. Its translation: CASGRQGGYEQYV.

Ten or more counts support this clonotype. The V call is TRBV7-9, the J call TRBJ2-7, with TRBD1 matching over 8 bases. The germline V gene encodes CDR1 SEHNR and CDR2 FQNEAQ (reference sequence). This CDR3 contains 14 residues. Trimming cost V 5 bases and J 2 bases; bases outside gene matches: 5. The CDR3 sequence is CASSRTGPTYEQYF. The CDR3 DNA reads TGTGCCAGCAGCCGGACAGGGCCTACCTACGAGCAGTACTTC.

The V gene is TRBV3-1, the J gene TRBJ2-3; the match to TRBD2 covers 7 bases. Trimming took 1 base from V and 3 from J; bases not matched to a gene: 7. In germline, CDR1 is LGHDT, CDR2 YNNKEL (reference sequence). This CDR3 is built from 16 residues. In DNA, the CDR3 is TGTGCCAGCAGCCAAGGGTTGCGGGGGAGTACAGATACGCAGTATTTT. It specifies CASSQGLRGSTDTQYF.

This clonotype was observed at least ten times. The chain links TRBV7-9 to TRBJ2-1; 9 bases match TRBD2. CDR1 SEHNR and CDR2 FQNEAQ come from the germline V gene (reference sequence). The CDR3 is 15 residues long. V gave up 0 bases and J gave up 4 bases; unmatched junction bases: 1. The CDR3 here is CASSLAAGGYNEQFF. The CDR3 DNA sequence: TGTGCCAGCAGCTTAGCGGCGGGGGGGTACAATGAGCAGTTCTTC.

The chain is built from TRBV10-3 and TRBJ2-7, with a weak D call TRBD2 (7 bases). Germline V lookup: CDR1 ENHRY, CDR2 SYGVKD. This CDR3 is 15 amino acids long. V shed 4 bases and J shed 3 bases, with 16 bases lying between them. The CDR3 DNA follows: TGTGCCATCAGTGGAGGAAGGGGAGGGGGCTACGAGCAGTACTTC. Translating it yields CAISGGRGGGYEQYF.

The sample holds many counts of this clonotype. The rearrangement joins TRBV5-1 to TRBJ1-3, with TRBD1 matching 9 bases. Germline trimming cut 2 bases from V and 0 bases from J; bases unmatched to any gene: 3. This CDR3 spans 16 amino acids. Germline V lookup: CDR1 SGHRS, CDR2 YFSETQ. As DNA, the CDR3 is TGCGCCAGCAGCTTTGACAGGGGGGACTCTGGAAACACCATATATTTT. It translates to CASSFDRGDSGNTIYF.

This clonotype was detected only a few times. This chain connects TRBV7-9 to TRBJ1-2; 7 nucleotides line up with TRBD1. Unmatched junction bases numbered 4, after V lost 9 bases and J lost 3 bases. The CDR3 runs to 12 residues. Germline lookup yields CDR1 SEHNR and CDR2 FQNEAQ (reference sequence). CDR3 sequence (DNA): TGTGCCAGTTCCCAGGGGGACTATGGCTACACCTTC. Translation: CASSQGDYGYTF.

The V call is TRBV7-2, the J call TRBJ1-2; D perhaps matches TRBD1 (5 bases). Germline lookup yields CDR1 SGHTA and CDR2 FQGNSA. The CDR3 has 17 amino acids. Trimming removed 3 bases at V and 7 bases at J, with 24 bases between. The CDR3 region is CASSFRDPDSLGGGYTF. The DNA of the CDR3 is TGTGCCAGCAGCTTCAGGGATCCCGACTCCCTGGGAGGTGGCTACACCTTC.

The table lists this clonotype with a few counts. This chain links TRBV24-1 with TRBJ2-1; D assignment may be TRBD1 or TRBD2 (6 bases each). Trimming removed 1 base at V and 0 bases at J, with 9 bases between. Germline-derived CDR1 and CDR2 are KGHDR and SFDVKD. The CDR3 loop spans 16 amino acids. CDR3: CATSDLSGASYNEQFF. In nucleotides, the CDR3 is TGTGCCACCAGTGATTTATCGGGGGCCTCCTACAATGAGCAGTTCTTC.